This T cell receptor (beta chain) was captured by sequencing in a study of patients and donors after allogeneic stem cell transplantation (dated by TCRdb to about 2020). Concerning this clonotype: Its target antigen remains unknown. No qualities accompany the bases; no much larger clone lies one base away.

The library came from RT-PCR. Instrument on record: NextSeq 550. Starting from the raw public reads, TCRdb applied fastp trimming at Q25, assembled clones with MiXCR and retained in-frame beta chains. Under each unique CDR3 protein, matching rows form one entry showing the most common genes and DNA. This sample lists 200,000 to 250,000 distinct CDR3 sequences; 14% were detected once. The top ten constitute around a tenth of the sample. The CDR3 measures 16 amino acids from cysteine to phenylalanine. Only CDR3 DNA remains: 48 bases, in frame from the first base. CDR1 and CDR2 are drawn from the germline V gene: LGHNA, YSLEER. The junction shows trimming of 5 bases on V and 0 bases on J, and the gene matches do not reach 8 bases of it.

This clonotype originated in a human donor who was either an allogeneic HSCT recipient or a stem cell or donor lymphocyte infusion donor (not recorded which). It is not recorded whose cells these are; they may come from a transplant donor. The chain is encoded by TRBV4-3 joined to TRBJ2-3; 7 bases in between match TRBD2. The sample consisted of blood, either unsorted or a sorted T cell fraction (not recorded which). The sequenced DNA is TGCGCCAGCAGCGCTGGGTACGGGGGGAGCACAGATACGCAGTATTTT. Its product reads: CASSAGYGGSTDTQYF.